This T cell receptor (beta chain) was retrieved from a study of cytomegalovirus exposure and HLA in healthy donors. The study's findings and limits: Productive rates of about 87% or about 30% were seen for most TCR beta V segments in an earlier analysis.

Worth noting for this clone: Its antigen is undetermined.

Primers for the PCR totalled 60 Vbeta and 13 Jbeta. Data came from immunoSEQ multiplex PCR; TCRdb stores just in-frame clones and leaves some out. The sample lists some 80,000 clones, approximately 80% occurring once. The length of the CDR3 is 13 residues. Between the trimmed V and J ends, which lost 3 bases and 1 base, there was a span of 6 bases. In germline, CDR1 is LNHDA, CDR2 SQIVND (reference sequence). This sequence originates from a human donor in good health. The material sequenced was PBMCs. The rearrangement uses TRBV19 and TRBJ1-1; no reliable D call. For the CDR3, the DNA is TGTGCCAGTAGTATTTCAGGGAACACTGAAGCTTTCTTT. Encoded protein: CASSISGNTEAFF.